This TCR beta chain was profiled in a study of OX40 agonist ivuxolimab in advanced cancers. Turning to the overall study: Ivuxolimab was an agonistic, fully human IgG2 monoclonal antibody directed against OX40 (CD134), a costimulatory receptor. The paper covers the monotherapy dose-escalation part of the phase I ivuxolimab trial, which included N ≈ 50 patients. Patients were allowed to have had prior anti-PD-1, anti-PD-L1 or anti-CTLA-4 therapy, and approximately 37% of the dose-escalation patients had been treated with checkpoint inhibitors. Of the roughly 54 patients in dose escalation, about 19 had hepatocellular carcinoma, some 15 had melanoma, 9 had renal cell carcinoma and 9 had head and neck cancer. Peripheral TCRbeta sequencing was intended to test whether TCR sequence diversity was altered and clonal T-cell expansion was caused by ivuxolimab. Partial responses were achieved by three dose-escalation patients, of whom one had hepatocellular carcinoma and two had cutaneous melanoma. A male proportion of 82.7% and a mean age of 60 years, ranging from roughly 23 to 85, were recorded for the dose-escalation cohort. Intravenous ivuxolimab was administered to patients every 2 weeks at six dose levels: 0.01, 0.1, 0.3, 1.5, 3 and 10 mg/kg. Beyond this particular receptor, the publication reports: Low levels of normalized T-cell clonal expansion were also seen in some patients who did not respond. On average, CD8+ T cells showed more expanded clones than CD4+ T cells after ivuxolimab. Partial responders in the 0.1-3.0 mg/kg groups had among the lowest normalized peripheral clonal expansion, especially among CD8+ T cells. The antigen specificity of the peripheral T cells that underwent clonal expansion was not determined. At doses of 0.1 to 3.0 mg/kg, clonal expansion of both CD4+ and CD8+ T cells in blood was seen between baseline and week 6.

Turning to this clone: It lacks a known antigen. The record has no base qualities; no much larger clone is one base away.

The trial excluded patients who had a history of autoimmune disease or who were on systemic immunosuppression. Peripheral blood for TCR sequencing was drawn from every dose cohort at baseline, at cycle 4 day 1 and at cycle 7 day 1. Samples came from an open-label, multicenter, first-in-human phase I dose-escalation trial of ivuxolimab. Adults with locally advanced or metastatic melanoma, renal cell carcinoma, hepatocellular carcinoma or head and neck squamous cell carcinoma were enrolled in the trial. Before TCR sequencing, CD4+ T cells and CD8+ T cells from peripheral blood were sorted into separate populations. Genomic DNA was extracted from sorted cells for sequencing of the TCRbeta CDR3 region. The immunoSEQ Assay was used for sequencing of TCRbeta CDR3 regions. The immuneACCESS repertoire file appears here via TCRdb, limited to in-frame rearrangements. These files lack a portion of the clones; in checked studies, under half of the deficit traces to unresolved V genes, and the cause of the others is not known. Counted in this sample were about 81,000 clones; under 90% of them appeared once. The ten top clones hold approximately 6.3% of the sample.

V and J lose 7 bases and 1 base, and a span of 22 bases separates them. There are 17 amino acids in the CDR3, from cysteine to phenylalanine inclusive. Of the read, only the CDR3 DNA is kept; its 51 bases are in frame from base 1. From a lookup of the germline V gene (reference sequence), CDR1 and CDR2 are MNHEY and SMNVEV. The sequencing used CD4+ or CD8+ T cells sorted from blood, collected in a trial of the OX40 agonist ivuxolimab. This receptor was identified in an adult with an advanced solid tumor such as melanoma, head and neck, liver or kidney cancer. The chain was built from TRBV27 and TRBJ1-1; a weak D assignment points to TRBD1 (6 bases agree). The DNA sequence reads TGTGCCAGCATTAAAGTTCTTATCACAGGGACGAACACTGAAGCTTTCTTT. The resulting protein is CASIKVLITGTNTEAFF.